Below are 23 T cell receptor beta chains sequenced from a single sample in a study of shared clonotypes between healthy human individuals. Here immunoSEQ multiplex PCR was the method, and the copy in TCRdb shows in-frame clones only, minus some. In the table there are over a million clones, around 97% of which are singletons. The sequencing input was naive CD4+ T cells sorted from blood. Subset defined: CD45RA+ positively selected. Receptors originate from a man aged 25-40 years in good health.

CDR3 nucleotide sequence: TGCGCCAGCAGCGGGGGGACTAGCGGGACGCAGTATTTT. Protein product: CASSGGTSGTQYF. This chain joins TRBV5-1 and TRBJ2-3, with TRBD2 matching over 12 bases. Germline lookup yields CDR1 SGHRS and CDR2 YFSETQ. V lost 4 bases, J lost 9 bases, and 3 bases stayed unmatched. The CDR3 covers 13 residues.

This chain links TRBV5-1 with TRBJ2-1; D uncertain. The CDR3 covers 14 residues. Germline V gene data show CDR1 as SGHRS and CDR2 as YFSETQ. Trimming stripped 3 bases from V and 4 bases from J, with 11 bases between. The CDR3 reads CASSSGPRYNEQFF. The CDR3 DNA sequence: TGCGCCAGCAGCTCTGGGCCCAGGTACAATGAGCAGTTCTTC.

J is TRBJ2-2 and V is TRBV7-3; 7 bases fit TRBD1. V gave up 6 bases and J gave up 3 bases; unmatched junction bases: 7. The CDR3 has 15 amino acids. Germline loops: CDR1 SGHTA, CDR2 FQGTGA. For the CDR3, the DNA is TGTGCCAGCAGTCGACAGGGTTCCTACACCGGGGAGCTGTTTTTT. Translation: CASSRQGSYTGELFF.

The chain uses TRBV28 and TRBJ2-2; 12 bases are a match to TRBD2. CDR1 is MDHEN and CDR2 is SYDVKM in the germline V gene. The CDR3 spans 17 residues. Germline trimming cut 3 bases from V and 4 bases from J; bases unmatched to any gene: 6. The CDR3 DNA is TGTGCCAGCAGTTTTGCTAGCGGGAGGGCGAGCACCGGGGAGCTGTTTTTT. Protein: CASSFASGRASTGELFF. The full variable domain, with the rest looked up from reference TRBV28 and TRBJ2-2, is DVKVTQSSRYLVKRTGEKVFLECVQDMDHENMFWYRQDPGLGLRLIYFSYDVKMKEKGDIPEGYSVSREKKERFSLILESASTNQTSMYLCASSFASGRASTGELFFGEGSRLTVL.

V and J are TRBV9 and TRBJ2-3; no firm D call. The CDR3 loop spans 13 amino acids. The germline gives CDR1 SGDLS, CDR2 YYNGEE. The V end lost 0 bases, the J end lost 5 bases, and 7 bases lay between the germline ends. CDR3 nucleotides: TGTGCCAGCAGCGTAGGAGAAGGAGATACGCAGTATTTT. Amino acid sequence: CASSVGEGDTQYF.

The V call is TRBV20-1, the J call TRBJ1-1; D remains unclear. This CDR3 is 11 amino acids long. CDR1 is DFQATT and CDR2 is SNEGSKA in the germline V gene (reference sequence). Trimming stripped 3 bases from V and 4 bases from J, with 6 bases between. CDR3 region: CSASWSTEAFF. The CDR3, as DNA: TGCAGTGCTAGCTGGAGCACTGAAGCTTTCTTT.

DNA of the CDR3: TGCGCCAGCAGCTTGAGCAGGGTAGTAGTTGAGCAGTTCTTC. Translating gives CASSLSRVVVEQFF. This sequence joins TRBV5-1 and TRBJ2-1; D possibly corresponds to TRBD1 (5 bases). The V and J ends lost 1 base and 9 bases respectively, with 14 bases between them. Germline CDR1 SGHRS, CDR2 YFSETQ. The CDR3 runs to 14 residues. Full variable domain (remainder filled in from reference TRBV5-1 and TRBJ2-1): KAGVTQTPRYLIKTRGQQVTLSCSPISGHRSVSWYQQTPGQGLQFLFEYFSETQRNKGNFPGRFSGRQFSNSRSEMNVSTLELGDSALYLCASSLSRVVVEQFFGPGTRLTVL.

The gene calls are TRBV7-9 and TRBJ2-7; 9 bases are a match to TRBD2. The CDR3 has 15 amino acids. V gave up 5 bases and J gave up 6 bases; unmatched junction bases: 11. The germline CDR1 and CDR2 sequences are SEHNR and FQNEAQ (reference sequence). The CDR3 nucleotides read TGTGCCAGCAGCCAAATAGCGGGAGTTGAGTTCGAGCAGTACTTC. Amino acid sequence: CASSQIAGVEFEQYF.

J is TRBJ2-2 and V is TRBV19, with 7 positions matching TRBD2. The CDR3 contains 14 residues. Unmatched junction bases numbered 4, after V lost 4 bases and J lost 5 bases. Germline V gene lookup returns CDR1 LNHDA and CDR2 SQIVND (reference sequence). In DNA, the CDR3 is TGTGCCAGTAGTACCCAAGCGGGAACCGGGGAGCTGTTTTTT. It translates to CASSTQAGTGELFF. Full variable domain (rest looked up from reference TRBV19 and TRBJ2-2): DGGITQSPKYLFRKEGQNVTLSCEQNLNHDAMYWYRQDPGQGLRLIYYSQIVNDFQKGDIAEGYSVSREKKESFPLTVTSAQKNPTAFYLCASSTQAGTGELFFGEGSRLTVL.

The CDR3 DNA reads TGTGCCTGGAGGAGGGAGGTGGGTCAGCCCCAGCATTTT. Translation gives CAWRREVGQPQHF. The rearrangement uses TRBV30 and TRBJ1-5; D not resolved. CDR3 size: 13 residues. Germline CDR1 reads GTSNPN; CDR2 reads SVGIG (reference sequence). V was trimmed by 3 bases and J by 6 bases, leaving 12 bases between them.

The chain has TRBV6-1 and TRBJ2-3; maybe TRBD1 (5 bases). Germline-derived CDR1 and CDR2 are MNHNS and SASEGT. Trimming shortened V by 8 bases and J by 0 bases, and 9 bases separated the two germline ends. The CDR3 length is 13 residues. This CDR3 reads CASGAASTDTQYF. The CDR3 coding sequence is TGTGCCAGCGGGGCGGCTAGCACAGATACGCAGTATTTT.

The rearrangement links TRBV11-2 to TRBJ2-7; 9 nucleotides agree with TRBD1. Germline CDR1 reads SGHAT; CDR2 reads FQNNGV. The CDR3 consists of 20 residues. Trimming at V came to 0 bases and at J to 3 bases, leaving 18 bases not matched to a gene. CDR3 nucleotides: TGTGCCAGCAGCTTAGATTCCAGGACAGGGGCAAGGCTAGCGGTCTACGAGCAGTACTTC. Amino acids: CASSLDSRTGARLAVYEQYF.

Points on this clone: The same CDR3 arises from other DNA sequences in this sample as well. This rearrangement joins TRBV5-1 to TRBJ2-1, with TRBD1 matching over 7 bases. This CDR3 has 15 residues. V lost 4 bases to trimming and J lost 0 bases; unmatched junction nucleotides: 4. The germline CDR1 and CDR2 sequences are SGHRS and YFSETQ. CDR3 amino acids: CASSPGTASYNEQFF. In DNA, the CDR3 is TGCGCCAGCAGCCCGGGGACAGCCTCCTACAATGAGCAGTTCTTC.

The CDR3 reads CASSRGEGRGNTGELFF. CDR3 in DNA: TGTGCCAGCAGCAGAGGGGAGGGCAGGGGGAACACCGGGGAGCTGTTTTTT. The rearrangement joins TRBV7-8 to TRBJ2-2; TRBD2 is a possible D gene (7 bases). CDR1 is SGHVS, CDR2 FQNEAQ, per germline. The CDR3 totals 17 residues. The germline V and J ends were trimmed by 5 bases and 1 base, with 17 bases remaining between them.

V and J are TRBV15 and TRBJ1-1; no clear D. This CDR3 region has 13 residues. Per the germline V gene, CDR1 is LNHNV and CDR2 is YYDKDF (reference sequence). Trimming removed 3 bases at V and 1 base at J, with 6 bases between. CDR3 DNA sequence: TGTGCCACCAGCAGTTTTCAGAACACTGAAGCTTTCTTT. Translating gives CATSSFQNTEAFF.

This clone was seen just once. The rearrangement uses TRBV7-3 and TRBJ1-5; 11 bases match TRBD1. V shed 5 bases and J 7 bases; nucleotides not matched to a gene: 10. The germline CDR1 and CDR2 sequences are SGHTA and FQGTGA. The CDR3 covers 16 residues. CDR3 sequence (DNA): TGTGCCAGCAGCGAGCCGGGACAGGGGGTGCGGCAGCCCCAGCATTTT. This gives the protein CASSEPGQGVRQPQHF. Filled out from reference TRBV7-3 and TRBJ1-5, the complete variable domain reads GAGVSQTPSNKVTEKGKYVELRCDPISGHTALYWYRQSLGQGPEFLIYFQGTGAADDSGLPNDRFFAVRPEGSVSTLKIQRTERGDSAVYLCASSEPGQGVRQPQHFGDGTRLSIL.

The V and J genes are TRBV19 and TRBJ2-1, with TRBD2 identical over 11 bases. Trimming cost V 5 bases and J 6 bases; bases outside gene matches: 6. CDR1 and CDR2 from the germline V gene are LNHDA and SQIVND (reference sequence). The CDR3 has 15 residues. The CDR3 sequence: CASSVTSGRGNEQFF. Here the CDR3 DNA reads TGTGCCAGTAGTGTCACTAGCGGGAGAGGCAATGAGCAGTTCTTC.

This clone was recorded a few times. The J gene is TRBJ2-1, the V gene TRBV10-3; D is unclear. V lost 9 bases, J lost 1 base, and 7 bases lay in between. Germline-derived CDR1 and CDR2 are ENHRY and SYGVKD. This CDR3 has 12 residues. DNA of the CDR3: TGTGCCATTAGTCGGTCCTACAATGAGCAGTTCTTC. Its translation is CAISRSYNEQFF.

This chain links TRBV7-2 with TRBJ2-7, with TRBD2 as a possible D gene (7 bases). Germline values: CDR1 SGHTA, CDR2 FQGNSA. The CDR3 sequence is 15 residues long. Trimming cost V 0 bases and J 4 bases, with 13 bases left between them. CDR3 sequence: CASSLAWGGLYEQYF. The DNA for the CDR3 is TGTGCCAGCAGCTTAGCGTGGGGGGGGCTGTACGAGCAGTACTTC.

The chain couples TRBV4-1 to TRBJ2-3; possible D gene TRBD2, 5 bases. The length of the CDR3 is 14 residues. Germline V gene data show CDR1 as MGHRA and CDR2 as YSYEKL. V was shortened by 3 bases and J by 5 bases, with 12 bases between the two germline ends. The chain's CDR3 is CASSQEELEDTQYF. The CDR3 DNA reads TGCGCCAGCAGCCAGGAAGAACTAGAAGATACGCAGTATTTT.

The chain links TRBV2 to TRBJ1-1; D unresolved. The CDR3 is 14 residues long. Germline V gene data show CDR1 as SNHLY and CDR2 as FYNNEI. V lost 4 bases and J 0 bases, leaving 9 bases between the germline ends. The DNA of the CDR3 is TGTGCCAGCAGTGGACCATCCATGAACACTGAAGCTTTCTTT. The encoded protein is CASSGPSMNTEAFF.

V is TRBV11-3 and J is TRBJ2-2; D perhaps matches TRBD2 (6 bases). The V end was cut by 6 bases, the J end by 5 bases, with 19 bases between. The length of the CDR3 is 16 residues. CDR1 and CDR2 (germline): SGHNT, YENEEA. The CDR3, as DNA: TGTGCCAGCAGAATGAATGCGGGTGGAGGGACCGGGGAGCTGTTTTTT. Its protein product is CASRMNAGGGTGELFF.

Comment on this clone: At the DNA level, this CDR3 is encoded by other sequences in the same sample as well. This chain connects TRBV2 to TRBJ1-1; no reliable D call. V was shortened by 2 bases and J by 5 bases, with 9 bases between the two germline ends. The CDR3 length is 13 residues. The V gene's germline CDR1 is SNHLY and CDR2 FYNNEI. CDR3 amino acids: CASSERLGTEAFF. In DNA, the CDR3 is TGTGCCAGCAGTGAAAGGTTAGGGACTGAAGCTTTCTTT.